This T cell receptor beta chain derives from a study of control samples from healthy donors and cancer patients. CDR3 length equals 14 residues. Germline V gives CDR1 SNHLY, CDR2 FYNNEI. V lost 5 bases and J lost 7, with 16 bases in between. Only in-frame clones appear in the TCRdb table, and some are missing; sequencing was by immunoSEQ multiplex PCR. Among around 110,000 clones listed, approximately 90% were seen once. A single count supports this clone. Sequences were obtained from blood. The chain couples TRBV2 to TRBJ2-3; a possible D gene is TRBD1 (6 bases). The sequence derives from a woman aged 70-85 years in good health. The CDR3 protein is CASSPLWGQHTQYF. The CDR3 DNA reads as TGTGCCAGCAGTCCCCTGTGGGGACAACATACGCAGTATTTT.